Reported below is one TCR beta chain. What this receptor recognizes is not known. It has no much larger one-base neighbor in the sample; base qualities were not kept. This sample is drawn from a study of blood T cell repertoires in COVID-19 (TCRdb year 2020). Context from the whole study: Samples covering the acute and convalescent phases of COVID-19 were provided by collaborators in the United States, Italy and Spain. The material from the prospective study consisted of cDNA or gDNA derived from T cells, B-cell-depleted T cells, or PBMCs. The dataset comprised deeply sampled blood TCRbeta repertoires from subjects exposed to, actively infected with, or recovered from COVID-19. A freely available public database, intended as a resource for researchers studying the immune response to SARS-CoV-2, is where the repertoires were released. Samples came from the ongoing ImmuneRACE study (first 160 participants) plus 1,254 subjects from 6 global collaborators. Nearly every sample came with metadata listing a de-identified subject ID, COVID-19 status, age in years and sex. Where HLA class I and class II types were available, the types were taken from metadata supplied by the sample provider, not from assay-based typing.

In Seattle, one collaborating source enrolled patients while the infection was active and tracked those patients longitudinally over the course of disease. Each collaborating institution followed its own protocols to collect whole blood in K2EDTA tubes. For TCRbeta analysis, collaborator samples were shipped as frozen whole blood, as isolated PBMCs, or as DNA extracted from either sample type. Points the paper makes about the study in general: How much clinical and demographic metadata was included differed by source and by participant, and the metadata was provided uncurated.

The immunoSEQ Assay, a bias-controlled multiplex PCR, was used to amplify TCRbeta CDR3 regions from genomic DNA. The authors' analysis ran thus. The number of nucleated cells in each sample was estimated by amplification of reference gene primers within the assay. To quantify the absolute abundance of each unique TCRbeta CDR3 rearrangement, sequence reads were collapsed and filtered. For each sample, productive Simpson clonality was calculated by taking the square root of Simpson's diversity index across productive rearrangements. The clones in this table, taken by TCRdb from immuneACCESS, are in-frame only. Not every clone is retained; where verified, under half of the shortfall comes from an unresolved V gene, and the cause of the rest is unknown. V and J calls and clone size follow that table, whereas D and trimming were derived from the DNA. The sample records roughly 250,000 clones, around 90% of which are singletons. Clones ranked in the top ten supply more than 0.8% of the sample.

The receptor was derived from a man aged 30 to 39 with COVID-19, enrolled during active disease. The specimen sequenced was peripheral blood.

The CDR3: CASSDQGTEAFF. The sequenced DNA is TGTGCCAGCAGTGACCAGGGAACTGAAGCTTTCTTT. The chain links TRBV6-6 with TRBJ1-1, with TRBD1 as a weak D call on 5 bases. Deletion took 5 bases off V and 5 bases off J, with a span of 9 bases between the germline ends. From the cysteine through the phenylalanine, the CDR3 covers 12 amino acids. Here the CDR3 DNA is all that survives: 36 bases in frame from base 1. The germline V gene (reference sequence) yields MNHNY for CDR1 and SVGAGI for CDR2.